These 20 T cell receptor beta chains were sequenced from one sample in a study of T cells in women clearing cervical HPV infection. Produced via immunoSEQ multiplex PCR; TCRdb's table is partial and in-frame only. This table lists around 22,000 clones. The sample consisted of blood buffy coat. The source of these receptors is a woman between 18 and 75 years old with a cervical HPV16 infection that either progressed to CIN3+ or cleared (not recorded which).

Turning to this clone: The read comes to an end 3 residues before the CDR3 does, leaving the germline J gene to fill in the end. The V and J genes are TRBV7-9 and TRBJ2-3; TRBD2 agrees at 8 bases. In germline, CDR1 is SEHNR, CDR2 FQNEAQ (reference sequence). After removal of 1 base from V and 6 bases from J, the junction contained 6 bases not matched to a gene. The CDR3 spans 15 residues. The DNA read from the CDR3 is TGTGCCAGCAGCTTAGTCGAGCGGGAGTGGGATACG. Translation: CASSLVEREWDT. The entire CDR3 sequence reads CASSLVEREWDTQYF.

Concerning this clone: The read gets to within 3 residues of the CDR3 end, and the germline J gene fills in the rest. The chain recombines TRBV20-1 with TRBJ1-1, with no clear D. The CDR3 covers 11 residues. Trimming left V 7 bases short and J 6 bases short, with 12 bases between. Germline V gene data show CDR1 as DFQATT and CDR2 as SNEGSKA (reference sequence). The CDR3 sequence is CSVLRASEAFF. The CDR3 bases that were read are TGCAGTGTCCTAAGGGCTTCTGAA.

In regard to this clone: The read ends 3 residues shy of where the CDR3 ends; the end is completed using the germline J gene. This chain uses TRBV12-3 or TRBV12-4 with TRBJ2-7; possible D gene TRBD1, 5 bases. The CDR3 runs to 14 residues. V was pared by 3 bases and J by 0 bases, with 9 bases between. The sequenced CDR3 bases are TGTGCCAGCAGTTTGGCAGGGATCTCCTACGAG. Translating it yields CASSLAGISYE. The entire CDR3 protein reads CASSLAGISYEQYF.

On this clone: The read ends 3 residues before the CDR3 terminus; that terminus is restored from the germline J gene. J is TRBJ1-2 and V is TRBV30, with D tentatively TRBD1 (5 bases). CDR1 and CDR2 (germline): GTSNPN, SVGIG (reference sequence). The CDR3 covers 18 residues. This CDR3 reads CAWAAGWLGDTSTDTYTF. The CDR3 bases that were read are TGTGCCTGGGCGGCAGGTTGGCTGGGGGATACTAGCACAGATACC. Drawing the rest from reference TRBV30 and TRBJ1-2, the complete variable domain is SQTIHQWPATLVQPVGSPLSLECTVEGTSNPNLYWYRQAAGRGLQLLFYSVGIGQISSEVPQNLSASRPQDRQFILSSKKLLLSDSGFYLCAWAAGWLGDTSTDTYTFGSGTRLTVV.

CDR3 loop: CASSYAIERGDYEQYF. CDR3 bases read: TGTGCCAGCAGTTACGCCATAGAACGCGGAGACTACGAG. The chain couples TRBV6-2 or TRBV6-3 to TRBJ2-7, with no clear D. The sequence runs out 3 residues before the end of the CDR3; the remainder is reconstructed from the germline J gene. V lost 2 bases and J 3 bases, leaving 17 bases between the germline ends. Germline CDR1 MNHEY, CDR2 SVGEGT. The CDR3 is 16 residues long.

Notes on this clone: The read terminates 3 residues before the CDR3 end, so the remaining end is supplied by the germline J gene. The rearrangement joins TRBV24-1 to TRBJ2-5; possible D gene TRBD2, 5 bases. Germline CDR1 is KGHDR and CDR2 is SFDVKD. The CDR3 loop spans 13 amino acids. Trimming removed 9 bases from V and 1 base from J, with 11 bases in between. Incomplete CDR3 DNA: TGTGCCACCTCGAGCGGTTTCCAAGAGACC. Its translation is CATSSGFQET. The CDR3 in full is CATSSGFQETQYF.

Points on this clone: The CDR3 extends 3 residues past the end of the read, so its final part is completed from the germline J gene. The V call is TRBV18, the J call TRBJ1-2; D remains unclear. CDR1 is KGHSH, CDR2 LQKENI, per germline. CDR3 length equals 13 residues. CDR3 loop: CASSPPLTDTYTF. The CDR3 bases that were read are TGTGCCAGCTCACCACCACTCACAGATACC.

Concerning this clone: The CDR3 goes on 3 residues after the read ends, and that part is filled in from the germline J gene. The chain uses TRBV11-2 and TRBJ2-4; 13 bases match TRBD2. Germline V gene sequence: CDR1 SGHAT, CDR2 FQNNGV. The CDR3 runs 13 residues. The sequenced part of the CDR3 DNA is TGTGCCAGCAGCCTTGGACTAGCGGGAGTT. Its translation is CASSLGLAGV. The entire CDR3 protein is CASSLGLAGVQYF.

Worth noting for this clone: The CDR3 is cut off 3 residues early in the read; its end comes from the germline J gene. J is TRBJ2-2 and V is TRBV20-1; D may be TRBD1 or TRBD2 (5 bases each). CDR3 size: 13 residues. The V gene lost 6 bases and the J gene lost 3 bases, with 11 bases spanning the gap. CDR1 and CDR2 (germline): DFQATT, SNEGSKA (reference sequence). The DNA read from the CDR3 is TGCAGTGCACCGAGGGGAGACACCGGGGAG. This gives the protein CSAPRGDTGE. The CDR3 as a whole reads CSAPRGDTGELFF.

With regard to this clone: The sequenced fragment ends 3 residues before the CDR3 boundary, so the rest is inferred from the germline J gene. The chain uses TRBV18 and TRBJ1-2; D is undetermined. There are 14 residues in the CDR3. Germline assignment: CDR1 KGHSH and CDR2 LQKENI. The CDR3 loop is CASSPTRTTDTYTF. The part of the CDR3 DNA that was read is TGTGCCAGCTCACCGACTAGAACCACAGATACC.

The covered CDR3 bases are TGTGCCATCAGTGAGCGGACAGGGGACGGC. Amino acids: CAISERTGDG. The entire CDR3 protein is CAISERTGDGYTF. V usage is TRBV10-3 and J usage is TRBJ1-2, with 9 bases identical to TRBD1. The DNA ends 3 residues before the CDR3 does, and the rest of the CDR3 is filled in from the germline J gene. CDR3 length: 13 amino acids. Germline lookup yields CDR1 ENHRY and CDR2 SYGVKD.

With regard to this clone: From the germline J gene comes the end of the CDR3, since the read stops 3 residues before it. The chain employs TRBV29-1 and TRBJ2-7; 7 bases fit TRBD1. Germline trimming cut 4 bases from V and 5 bases from J; bases unmatched to any gene: 8. Germline V gene lookup returns CDR1 SQVTM and CDR2 ANQGSEA. The CDR3 runs 13 residues. The CDR3 loop is CSVVQGLGDEQYF. The sequenced CDR3 bases are TGCAGCGTTGTACAGGGGCTTGGGGACGAG.

A remark on this clone: One end of the junction is discordant with germline, which a read error may explain. The CDR3 goes on 3 residues after the read ends, and that part is filled in from the germline J gene. This CDR3 is also generated by other DNA sequences in the sample. V and J are TRBV7-6 and TRBJ1-3; D is possibly TRBD1 (5 bases). CDR3 length: 14 amino acids. From germline, CDR1 is SGHVS and CDR2 FNYEAQ. Partial CDR3 DNA: TGTGCCAGCAGTGGCAGGGATCGTGGAAACACA. Translated: CASSGRDRGNT. The full CDR3 reads CASSGRDRGNTIYF.

Worth noting for this clone: The read is 3 residues too short to cover the CDR3 end, so that end is filled in from the germline J gene. This chain uses TRBV5-1 with TRBJ2-1; 7 bases are a match to TRBD2. Per germline, CDR1 SGHRS and CDR2 YFSETQ. Germline trimming cut 1 base from V and 5 bases from J; bases unmatched to any gene: 9. CDR3 length: 16 residues. This CDR3 reads CASSLMWLAENNEQFF. Incomplete CDR3 DNA: TGCGCCAGCAGCTTGATGTGGCTAGCGGAGAACAATGAG.

Regarding this clone: The CDR3 end falls 3 residues outside the read, so it is completed with the germline J gene. The V call is TRBV23-1, the J call TRBJ1-1, with D possibly TRBD1 on 5 matching bases. TRBV23-1 is labeled an ORF, and its function is uncertain. The CDR3 covers 16 residues. V was trimmed by 2 bases and J by 1 base, leaving 14 bases between them. The CDR3 is CASSQPRVFENTEAFF. CDR3 bases read: TGCGCCAGCAGTCAACCCAGGGTTTTTGAGAACACTGAA.

Concerning this clone itself: The CDR3 end falls 3 residues outside the read, so it is completed with the germline J gene. The gene calls are TRBV7-2 and TRBJ1-2, with 8 nucleotides matching TRBD1. Germline V gives CDR1 SGHTA, CDR2 FQGNSA. The CDR3 spans 14 residues. V was clipped by 3 bases and J by 7 bases; unmatched bases: 7. CDR3 region: CASSFDGQGTGYTF. The sequenced CDR3 bases are TGTGCCAGCAGCTTTGACGGACAGGGTACTGGC.

Note on this clone: The read ends 3 residues early relative to the CDR3; the germline J gene fills the gap. This chain links TRBV28 with TRBJ2-1, with 7 bases aligning to TRBD1. V was clipped by 4 bases and J by 9 bases; unmatched bases: 15. The germline gives CDR1 MDHEN, CDR2 SYDVKM. The CDR3 contains 16 residues. The sequenced CDR3 bases are TGTGCCAGCAGTTGGCGCGGACAGGCCTCGAGGACTGAG. Protein product: CASSWRGQASRTE. The entire CDR3 sequence reads CASSWRGQASRTEQFF. Supplemented by reference TRBV28 and TRBJ2-1, the full variable domain reads DVKVTQSSRYLVKRTGEKVFLECVQDMDHENMFWYRQDPGLGLRLIYFSYDVKMKEKGDIPEGYSVSREKKERFSLILESASTNQTSMYLCASSWRGQASRTEQFFGPGTRLTVL.

CDR3 DNA, as far as it was read: TGTGCCAGCAGCCCCAGACAGGGACAAGAGACC. Translation gives CASSPRQGQET. The CDR3 in full is CASSPRQGQETQYF. The chain combines TRBV14 with TRBJ2-5; 7 bases map to TRBD1. From the germline J gene comes the end of the CDR3, since the read stops 3 residues before it. The CDR3 spans 14 residues. Trimming removed 4 bases from V and 2 bases from J; junction bases left unmatched: 4. Germline CDR1 SGHDN, CDR2 FVKESK.

Remarks on this clone: The read ends 3 residues shy of where the CDR3 ends; the end is completed using the germline J gene. The V and J genes are TRBV12-5 and TRBJ2-7; 7 bases align to TRBD2. The length of the CDR3 is 16 residues. V dropped 1 base and J dropped 4; count of bases not matched to a gene: 10. Germline V lookup: CDR1 LGHNT, CDR2 FRNRAP. Incomplete CDR3 DNA: TGTGCTAGTGGTTTGGCAATTACCACTAGCGCGTACGAG. This translates into CASGLAITTSAYE. The full CDR3 protein reads CASGLAITTSAYEQYF. Full variable domain (rest looked up from reference TRBV12-5 and TRBJ2-7): DARVTQTPRHKVTEMGQEVTMRCQPILGHNTVFWYRQTMMQGLELLAYFRNRAPLDDSGMPKDRFSAEMPDATLATLKIQPSEPRDSAVYFCASGLAITTSAYEQYFGPGTRLTVT.

A remark on this clone: The read comes to an end 3 residues before the CDR3 does, leaving the germline J gene to fill in the end. The chain joins TRBV7-2 to TRBJ1-1; no clear D gene. The CDR3 covers 15 residues. V lost 0 bases and J 1 base, leaving 9 bases between the germline ends. Germline CDR1 reads SGHTA; CDR2 reads FQGNSA. The sequenced part of the CDR3 DNA is TGTGCCAGCAGCTTAGCTGGGCAGCAGAACACTGAA. This translates into CASSLAGQQNTE. The full CDR3 protein is CASSLAGQQNTEAFF.